Given below is one T cell receptor (beta chain) in context. This sample is part of a study of cytomegalovirus exposure and HLA in healthy donors. This CDR3 is 16 amino acids long. V lost 0 bases, J lost 3 bases, and 15 bases lay in between. The germline V gene encodes CDR1 SNHLY and CDR2 FYNNEI. Primers included in the PCR were 60 Vbeta and 13 Jbeta primers. The assay was immunoSEQ multiplex PCR, and TCRdb's table has in-frame clones only and misses some. The sample carries over 150,000 clones, 70% to 80% recorded once. The rearrangement links TRBV2 to TRBJ2-7; D gene unclear. The sequencing sample was made of PBMCs. This TCR was recovered from a man between 60 and 75 years old in good health and CMV-seronegative. CDR3 sequence reads: CASSEAKVSLDYEQYF. The CDR3 region has the DNA TGTGCCAGCAGTGAAGCTAAGGTTAGCCTTGACTACGAGCAGTACTTC. The full variable domain, its missing parts supplied by reference TRBV2 and TRBJ2-7, is EPEVTQTPSHQVTQMGQEVILRCVPISNHLYFYWYRQILGQKVEFLVSFYNNEISEKSEIFDDQFSVERPDGSNFTLKIRSTKLEDSAMYFCASSEAKVSLDYEQYFGPGTRLTVT.